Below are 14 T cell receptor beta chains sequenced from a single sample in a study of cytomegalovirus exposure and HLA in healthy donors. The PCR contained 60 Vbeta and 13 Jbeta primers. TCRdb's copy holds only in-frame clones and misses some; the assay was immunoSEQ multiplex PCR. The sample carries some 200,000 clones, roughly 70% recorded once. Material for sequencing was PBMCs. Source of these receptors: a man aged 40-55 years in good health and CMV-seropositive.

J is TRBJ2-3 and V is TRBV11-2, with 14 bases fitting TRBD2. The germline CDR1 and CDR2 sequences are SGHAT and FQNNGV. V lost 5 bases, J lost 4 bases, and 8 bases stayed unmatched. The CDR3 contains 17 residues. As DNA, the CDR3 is TGTGCCAGCAGCGCCGGGACTAGCGGGGGCGGCGCAGATACGCAGTATTTT. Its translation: CASSAGTSGGGADTQYF.

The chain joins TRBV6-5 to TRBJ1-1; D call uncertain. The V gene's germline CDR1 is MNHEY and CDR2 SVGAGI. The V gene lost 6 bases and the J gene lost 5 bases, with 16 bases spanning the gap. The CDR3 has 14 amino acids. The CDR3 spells CASSLSGLKTEAFF. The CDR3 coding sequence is TGTGCCAGCAGCCTGTCGGGGTTAAAAACTGAAGCTTTCTTT.

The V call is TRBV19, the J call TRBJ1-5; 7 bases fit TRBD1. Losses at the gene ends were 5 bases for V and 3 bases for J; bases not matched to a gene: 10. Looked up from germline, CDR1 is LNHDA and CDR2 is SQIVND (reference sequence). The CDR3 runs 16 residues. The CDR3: CASSWAGQEDNQPQHF. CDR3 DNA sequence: TGTGCCAGTAGTTGGGCCGGACAGGAAGACAATCAGCCCCAGCATTTT.

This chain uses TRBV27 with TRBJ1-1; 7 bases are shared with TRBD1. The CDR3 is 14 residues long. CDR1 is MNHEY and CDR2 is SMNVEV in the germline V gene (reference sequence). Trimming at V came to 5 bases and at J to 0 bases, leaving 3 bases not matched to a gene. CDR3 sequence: CASSEQGLNTEAFF. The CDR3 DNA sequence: TGTGCCAGCAGTGAACAGGGGTTGAACACTGAAGCTTTCTTT.

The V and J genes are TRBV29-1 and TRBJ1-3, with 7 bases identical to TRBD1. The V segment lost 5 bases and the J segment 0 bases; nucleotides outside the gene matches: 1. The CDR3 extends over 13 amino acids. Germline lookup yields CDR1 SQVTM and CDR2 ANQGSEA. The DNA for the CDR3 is TGCAGCGTTCGACAGGGCTCTGGAAACACCATATATTTT. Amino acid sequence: CSVRQGSGNTIYF. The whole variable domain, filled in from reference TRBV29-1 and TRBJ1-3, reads SAVISQKPSRDICQRGTSLTIQCQVDSQVTMMFWYRQQPGQSLTLIATANQGSEATYESGFVIDKFPISRPNLTFSTLTVSNMSPEDSSIYLCSVRQGSGNTIYFGEGSWLTVV.

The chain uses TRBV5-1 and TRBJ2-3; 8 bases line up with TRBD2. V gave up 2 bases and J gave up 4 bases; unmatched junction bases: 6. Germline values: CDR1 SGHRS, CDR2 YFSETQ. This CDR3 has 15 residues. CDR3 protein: CASSFTGTRADTQYF. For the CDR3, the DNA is TGCGCCAGCAGCTTTACCGGGACTAGGGCAGATACGCAGTATTTT.

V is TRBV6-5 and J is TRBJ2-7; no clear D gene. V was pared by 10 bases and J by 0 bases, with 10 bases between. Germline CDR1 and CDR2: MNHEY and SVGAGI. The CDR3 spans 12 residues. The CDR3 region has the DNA TGTGCCACCTCTCGCGACTCCTACGAGCAGTACTTC. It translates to CATSRDSYEQYF.

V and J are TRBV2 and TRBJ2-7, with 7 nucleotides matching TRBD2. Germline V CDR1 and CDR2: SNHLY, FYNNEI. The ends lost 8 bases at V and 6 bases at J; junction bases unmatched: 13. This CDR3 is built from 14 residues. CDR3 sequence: CASGWGGITSEQYF. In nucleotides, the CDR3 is TGTGCCAGCGGTTGGGGGGGGATTACGAGCGAGCAGTACTTC.

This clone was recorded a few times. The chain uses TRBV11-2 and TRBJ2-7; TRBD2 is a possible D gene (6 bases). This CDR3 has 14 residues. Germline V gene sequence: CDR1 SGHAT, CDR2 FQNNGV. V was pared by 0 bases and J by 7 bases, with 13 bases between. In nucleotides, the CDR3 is TGTGCCAGCAGCTTAGATGGGTGGGGGGATGAGCAGTACTTC. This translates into CASSLDGWGDEQYF.

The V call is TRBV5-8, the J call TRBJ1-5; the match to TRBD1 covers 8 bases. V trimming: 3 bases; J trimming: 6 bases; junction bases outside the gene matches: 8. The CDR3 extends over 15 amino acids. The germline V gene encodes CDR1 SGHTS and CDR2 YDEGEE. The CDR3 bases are TGTGCCAGCAGCTCGACAGGGGAGACAGGTCAGCCCCAGCATTTT. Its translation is CASSSTGETGQPQHF. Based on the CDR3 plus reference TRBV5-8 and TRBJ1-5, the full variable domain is EAGVTQSPTHLIKTRGQQATLRCSPISGHTSVYWYQQALGLGLQFLLWYDEGEERNRGNFPPRFSGRQFPNYSSELNVNALELEDSALYLCASSSTGETGQPQHFGDGTRLSIL.

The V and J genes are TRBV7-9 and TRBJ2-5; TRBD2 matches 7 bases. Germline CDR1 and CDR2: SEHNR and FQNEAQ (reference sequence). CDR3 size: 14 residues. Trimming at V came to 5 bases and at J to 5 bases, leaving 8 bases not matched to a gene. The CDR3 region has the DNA TGTGCCAGCAGCGGGGGGGGAGTGCTGGAGACCCAGTACTTC. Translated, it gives CASSGGGVLETQYF.

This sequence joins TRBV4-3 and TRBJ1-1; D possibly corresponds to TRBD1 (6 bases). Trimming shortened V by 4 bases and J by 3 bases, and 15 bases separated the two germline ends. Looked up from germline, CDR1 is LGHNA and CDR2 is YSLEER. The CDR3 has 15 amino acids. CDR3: CASSLAQGLDTEAFF. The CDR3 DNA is TGCGCCAGCAGCCTAGCACAGGGATTAGACACTGAAGCTTTCTTT.

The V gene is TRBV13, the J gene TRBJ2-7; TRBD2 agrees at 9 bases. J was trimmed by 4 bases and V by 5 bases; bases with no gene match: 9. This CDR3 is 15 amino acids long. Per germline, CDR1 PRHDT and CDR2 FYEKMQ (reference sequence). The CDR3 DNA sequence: TGTGCCAGCAGCCCACGTGGCGGGGGGGAGTACGAGCAGTACTTC. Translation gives CASSPRGGGEYEQYF.

This CDR3 is CASSSQGTQTQYF. In nucleotides, the CDR3 is TGTGCCAGTAGCTCACAGGGTACGCAGACCCAGTACTTC. This sequence joins TRBV19 and TRBJ2-5, with a tentative D call TRBD1 (6 bases). V lost 6 bases, J lost 6 bases, and 14 bases lay in between. The CDR3 contains 13 residues. CDR1 and CDR2 from the germline V gene are LNHDA and SQIVND (reference sequence).